One and the same sample provided the 14 T cell receptor beta chains below, sequenced in a study of blood T cell repertoires in COVID-19. TCRdb keeps only in-frame clones here, not all; method: immunoSEQ multiplex PCR. The table includes 200,000 or so clones, about 85% detected once. Input material: peripheral blood. The receptors originated from a man aged 50 or older who had recovered from COVID-19.

The chain is built from TRBV4-2 and TRBJ2-1; no firm D call. Trimming took 1 base from V and 7 from J, leaving 17 bases between them. Germline V CDR1 and CDR2: LGHNA, YNFKEQ. This CDR3 contains 16 residues. The CDR3 loop reads CASSQGLNRARNEQFF. The DNA of the CDR3 is TGTGCCAGCAGCCAAGGCTTGAACCGCGCCAGGAATGAGCAGTTCTTC.

This clone showed up just a few times. V and J are TRBV7-8 and TRBJ1-3; a weak D match, TRBD1 (6 bases). The germline V and J ends were trimmed by 1 base and 4 bases, with 11 bases remaining between them. CDR1 and CDR2 from the germline V gene are SGHVS and FQNEAQ. The CDR3 has 15 amino acids. The CDR3 sequence: CASSLVGQKGNTIYF. CDR3 sequence (DNA): TGTGCCAGCAGCTTAGTAGGACAGAAAGGAAACACCATATATTTT.

The chain is built from TRBV5-1 and TRBJ2-7, with D uncertain. Germline lookup yields CDR1 SGHRS and CDR2 YFSETQ. The V gene lost 0 bases and the J gene lost 5 bases, with 12 bases spanning the gap. The CDR3 length is 14 residues. The CDR3 reads CASSLDSPIDEQYF. The CDR3 DNA follows: TGCGCCAGCAGCTTGGATAGCCCTATCGACGAGCAGTACTTC.

The CDR3 DNA sequence: TGTGCCAGCAGTCGACAGGGTGGTGCAGATACGCAGTATTTT. Translating it yields CASSRQGGADTQYF. The chain uses TRBV28 and TRBJ2-3, with 7 bases aligning to TRBD1. CDR1 MDHEN and CDR2 SYDVKM come from the germline V gene. After removal of 5 bases from V and 4 bases from J, the junction contained 6 bases not matched to a gene. CDR3 length: 14 residues. Supplemented by reference TRBV28 and TRBJ2-3, the full variable domain reads DVKVTQSSRYLVKRTGEKVFLECVQDMDHENMFWYRQDPGLGLRLIYFSYDVKMKEKGDIPEGYSVSREKKERFSLILESASTNQTSMYLCASSRQGGADTQYFGPGTRLTVL.

This clone was detected only once. The chain combines TRBV20-1 with TRBJ2-5, with a tentative D call TRBD1 (5 bases). Germline-derived CDR1 and CDR2 are DFQATT and SNEGSKA (reference sequence). This CDR3 is built from 10 residues. CDR3 region: CRTPQETQYF. The CDR3 DNA is TGCCGGACACCCCAAGAGACCCAGTACTTC.

The chain combines TRBV11-2 with TRBJ2-5; 11 bases agree with TRBD2. Germline lookup yields CDR1 SGHAT and CDR2 FQNNGV. This CDR3 region has 15 residues. Trimming at V came to 1 base and at J to 5 bases, leaving 3 bases not matched to a gene. The CDR3 nucleotides are TGTGCCAGCAGCTTAGCCCCTAGCGGGGGGGAGACCCAGTACTTC. Protein sequence: CASSLAPSGGETQYF.

The chain is built from TRBV5-4 and TRBJ2-7; D gene ambiguous. V was shortened by 4 bases and J by 1 base, with 9 bases between the two germline ends. Germline loops: CDR1 SGHNT, CDR2 YYREEE (reference sequence). This CDR3 has 13 residues. CDR3 bases: TGTGCCAGCAGCACGGCGGATTCCTACGAGCAGTACTTC. It specifies CASSTADSYEQYF.

A single count supports this clone. The chain joins TRBV18 to TRBJ1-4; D may be TRBD1 (5 bases). The V gene lost 9 bases and the J gene lost 6 bases, with 20 bases spanning the gap. CDR1 is KGHSH, CDR2 LQKENI, per germline. CDR3 size: 15 residues. CDR3 nucleotide sequence: TGTGCCAGTTTGGCGCGGGGCGGACTGGATGAAAAACTGTTTTTT. Protein product: CASLARGGLDEKLFF.

The rearrangement links TRBV6-6 to TRBJ2-7; 10 bases are a match to TRBD1. Per germline, CDR1 MNHNY and CDR2 SVGAGI (reference sequence). The CDR3 consists of 15 residues. J gave up 0 bases and V 8 bases, and 7 bases lay outside the gene matches. CDR3 sequence reads: CASRKGDRGSYEQYF. As DNA, the CDR3 is TGTGCCAGCCGAAAGGGGGACAGGGGCTCCTACGAGCAGTACTTC.

The chain links TRBV28 to TRBJ2-3; the match to TRBD1 covers 7 bases. CDR3 size: 15 residues. Germline-derived CDR1 and CDR2 are MDHEN and SYDVKM. The trim removed 5 bases at V and 1 base at J, leaving 6 bases unmatched. CDR3 sequence (DNA): TGTGCCAGCAGTCCCCCCGGACAGGGCACAGATACGCAGTATTTT. Translating gives CASSPPGQGTDTQYF.

The genes are TRBV6-1 and TRBJ2-7; 8 bases align to TRBD1. The trim removed 2 bases at V and 1 base at J, leaving 4 bases unmatched. Germline V gives CDR1 MNHNS, CDR2 SASEGT. The CDR3 extends over 15 amino acids. The CDR3 loop is CASSEQGAISYEQYF. In nucleotides, the CDR3 is TGTGCCAGCAGTGAACAGGGGGCGATATCCTACGAGCAGTACTTC.

The V and J genes are TRBV19 and TRBJ1-5; D possibly corresponds to TRBD1 (5 bases). The V end lost 5 bases, the J end lost 3 bases, and 20 bases lay between the germline ends. This CDR3 has 17 amino acids. Germline loops: CDR1 LNHDA, CDR2 SQIVND (reference sequence). CDR3 coding DNA: TGTGCCAGTAGTCCCTCAGGAGCAGGGCAAAACAATCAGCCCCAGCATTTT. This translates into CASSPSGAGQNNQPQHF.

The chain couples TRBV29-1 to TRBJ2-3, with 15 bases fitting TRBD2. J lost 4 bases, V lost 8 bases, and 4 bases had no gene match. The CDR3 is 14 residues long. Germline V CDR1 and CDR2: SQVTM, ANQGSEA. The CDR3 sequence is CSYRTSGRADTQYF. The DNA for the CDR3 is TGCAGCTACCGGACTAGCGGGAGGGCAGATACGCAGTATTTT.

This clone was seen just once. The chain joins TRBV27 to TRBJ1-5; D ambiguous. V shed 6 bases and J shed 6 bases, with 15 bases lying between them. The CDR3 is 14 residues long. The germline V gene encodes CDR1 MNHEY and CDR2 SMNVEV (reference sequence). The CDR3 nucleotides read TGTGCCAGCAGGCCCCCCTTCGGTACTCAGCCCCAGCATTTT. This sequence encodes CASRPPFGTQPQHF.